This entry is about one T cell receptor (beta chain). Generated by immunoSEQ multiplex PCR, the TCRdb table keeps only in-frame clones and is missing some. The profile covers 30,000 to 45,000 clones, with 85% to 90% appearing a single time and less than 35% taken by the ten largest. The sample is drawn from a study of OX40 agonist ivuxolimab in advanced cancers. The CDR3 runs to 16 residues. Trimming took 4 bases from V and 4 from J, leaving 20 bases between them. The germline CDR1 and CDR2 sequences are SGHRS and YFSETQ. The sequenced sample was CD4+ or CD8+ T cells sorted from blood, obtained in a trial of the OX40 agonist ivuxolimab. The rearrangement uses TRBV5-1 and TRBJ1-2; D gene ambiguous. The sequence was collected from an adult with an advanced solid tumor such as melanoma, head and neck, liver or kidney cancer. CDR3 sequence: CASSPTFLQVFYGYTF. In DNA form, the CDR3 reads TGCGCCAGCAGCCCCACGTTCTTGCAGGTTTTCTATGGCTACACCTTC.